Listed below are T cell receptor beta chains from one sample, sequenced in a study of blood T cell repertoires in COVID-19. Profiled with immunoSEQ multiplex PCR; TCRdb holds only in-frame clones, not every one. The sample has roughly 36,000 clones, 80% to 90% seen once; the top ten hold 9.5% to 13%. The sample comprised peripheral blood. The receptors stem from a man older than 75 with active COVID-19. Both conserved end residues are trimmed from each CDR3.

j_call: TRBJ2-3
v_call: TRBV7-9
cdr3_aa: ASSFSEVTQY

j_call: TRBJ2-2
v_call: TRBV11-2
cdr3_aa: ASSRTSGIAGELF

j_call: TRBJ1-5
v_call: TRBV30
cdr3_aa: AWSVGQGAIINQPQH

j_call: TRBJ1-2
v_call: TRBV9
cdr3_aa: ASSFTGDALT

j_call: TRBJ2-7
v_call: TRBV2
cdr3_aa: ASSEDRAGREQY

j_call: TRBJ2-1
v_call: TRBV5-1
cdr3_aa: ASSWETDRGGDEQF

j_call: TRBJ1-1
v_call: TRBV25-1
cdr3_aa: AVGGARGGTEAF

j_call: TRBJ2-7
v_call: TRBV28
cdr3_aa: ASSYGTYYEQY

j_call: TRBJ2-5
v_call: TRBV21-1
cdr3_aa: ASTDSQETQY

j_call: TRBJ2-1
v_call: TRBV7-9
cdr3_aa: ASSGSPGEHRYNEQF

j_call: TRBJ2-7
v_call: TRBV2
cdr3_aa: ASSRGDRTYEQY

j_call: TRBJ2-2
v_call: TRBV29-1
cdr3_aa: SVGGAGELF

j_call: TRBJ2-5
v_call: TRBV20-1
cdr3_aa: SASKKKREKWETQY

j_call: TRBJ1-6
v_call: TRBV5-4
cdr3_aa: ASSPTGGSYNSPLH

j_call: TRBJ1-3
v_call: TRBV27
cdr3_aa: ASRGTGQGNTIY

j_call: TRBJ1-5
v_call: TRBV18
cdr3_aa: ASSPGQSNQPQH

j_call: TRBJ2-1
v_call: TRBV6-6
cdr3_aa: AIDSGRLYNEQF

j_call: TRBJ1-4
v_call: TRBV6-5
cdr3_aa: ASSYSTGGNEKLF

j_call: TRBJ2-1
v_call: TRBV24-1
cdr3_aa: ATSDSLGAGAQLEQF

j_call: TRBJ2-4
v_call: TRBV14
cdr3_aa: ASSQGSSGLNIQY

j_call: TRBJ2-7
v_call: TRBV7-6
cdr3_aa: ASSLVRGSGGEQY

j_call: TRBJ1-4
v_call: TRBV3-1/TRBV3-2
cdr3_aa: ASSLLNEKLF

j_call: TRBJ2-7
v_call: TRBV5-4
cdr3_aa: ASDKAGGNEQY

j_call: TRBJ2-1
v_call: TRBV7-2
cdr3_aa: ASSFGAASGRYNEQF

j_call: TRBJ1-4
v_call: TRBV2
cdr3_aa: ASSEGSWGADEKLF

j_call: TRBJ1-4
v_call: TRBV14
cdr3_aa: ASSRFRGTNEKLF

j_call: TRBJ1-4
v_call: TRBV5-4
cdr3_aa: ASSSGQINEKLF

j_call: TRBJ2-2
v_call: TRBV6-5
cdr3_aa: ASSYGRRTGHGELF

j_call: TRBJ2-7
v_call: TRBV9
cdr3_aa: ASSVEPSGEQY

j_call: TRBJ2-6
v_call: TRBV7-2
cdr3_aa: ASSTGGSGANVLT

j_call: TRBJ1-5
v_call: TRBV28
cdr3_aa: ASTLDSLINQPQH

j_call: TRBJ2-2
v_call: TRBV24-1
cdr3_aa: ATSLAGGTGELF

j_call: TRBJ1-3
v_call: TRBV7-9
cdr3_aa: ASSSGQPSGNTIY

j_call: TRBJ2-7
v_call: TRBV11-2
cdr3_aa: ASSSPGLAGVFGSYEQY

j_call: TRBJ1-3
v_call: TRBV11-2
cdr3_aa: ASSLFTGAGNTIY

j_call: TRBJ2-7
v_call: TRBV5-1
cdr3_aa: ASSLFRPGQGTYEQY

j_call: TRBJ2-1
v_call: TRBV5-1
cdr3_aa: ASSQAFQSLAGVHEQF

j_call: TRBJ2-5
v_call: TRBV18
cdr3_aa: ATIRGLNQETQY

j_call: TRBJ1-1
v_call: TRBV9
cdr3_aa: ASSVGWGGQGTEAF

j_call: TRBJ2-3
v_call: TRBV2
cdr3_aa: ASSAADTQY

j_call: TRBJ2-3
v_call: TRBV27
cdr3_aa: ASSFPAGGTDTQY

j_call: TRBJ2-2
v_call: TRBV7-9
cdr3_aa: ASLAPNTGELF